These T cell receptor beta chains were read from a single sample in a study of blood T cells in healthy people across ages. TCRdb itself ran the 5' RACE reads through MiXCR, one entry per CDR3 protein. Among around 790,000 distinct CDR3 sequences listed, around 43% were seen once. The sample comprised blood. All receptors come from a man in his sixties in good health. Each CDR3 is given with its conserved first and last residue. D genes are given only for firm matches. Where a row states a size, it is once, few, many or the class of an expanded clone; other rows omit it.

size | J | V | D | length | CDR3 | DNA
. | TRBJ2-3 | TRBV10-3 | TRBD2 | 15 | CAISEQAGGQDTQYF | TGTGCCATCAGTGAGCAAGCGGGGGGACAAGATACGCAGTATTTT
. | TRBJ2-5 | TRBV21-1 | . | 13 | CASNWDSIETQYF | TGTGCCAGCAATTGGGACTCAATAGAGACCCAGTACTTC
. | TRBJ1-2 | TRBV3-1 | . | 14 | CASSQAAGIYGYTF | TGTGCCAGCAGCCAAGCCGCTGGAATCTATGGCTACACCTTC
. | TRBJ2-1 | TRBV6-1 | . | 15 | CASSETGGAGETQFF | TGTGCCAGCAGTGAAACGGGCGGGGCAGGGGAGACCCAGTTCTTC
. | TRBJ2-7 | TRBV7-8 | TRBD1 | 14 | CASSATGSPYEQYF | TGTGCCAGCAGCGCGACAGGGTCCCCCTACGAGCAGTACTTC
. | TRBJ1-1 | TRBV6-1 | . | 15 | CASSELTGRNTEAFF | TGTGCCAGCAGTGAACTAACAGGGAGAAACACTGAAGCTTTCTTT
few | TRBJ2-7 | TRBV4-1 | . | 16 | CASSRDATRNSYEQYF | TGCGCCAGCAGCCGGGACGCCACCAGGAACTCCTACGAGCAGTACTTC
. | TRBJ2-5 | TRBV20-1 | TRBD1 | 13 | CSAPTGSRETQYF | TGCAGTGCTCCGACAGGGTCCCGAGAGACCCAGTACTTC
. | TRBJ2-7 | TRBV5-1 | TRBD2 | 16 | CASSLGGSGGFNEQYF | TGCGCCAGCAGCTTGGGAGGTAGCGGGGGATTCAACGAGCAGTACTTC
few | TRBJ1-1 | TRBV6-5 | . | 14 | CASSYGRPNTEAFF | TGTGCCAGCAGTTACGGGAGACCGAACACTGAAGCTTTCTTT
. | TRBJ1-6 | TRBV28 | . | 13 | CASSRKGHSPLHF | TGTGCCAGCAGTCGCAAGGGGCATTCACCCCTCCACTTT
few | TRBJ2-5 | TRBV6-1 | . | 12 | CASSDLAVTQYF | TGTGCCAGCAGTGATCTCGCGGTGACCCAGTACTTC
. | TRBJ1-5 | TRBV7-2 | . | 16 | CASSHVLRAGAQPQHF | TGTGCCAGCAGCCATGTTCTTCGGGCGGGGGCACAGCCCCAGCATTTT
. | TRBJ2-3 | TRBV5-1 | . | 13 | CASRADFPDTQYF | TGCGCCAGCAGGGCGGACTTTCCAGATACGCAGTATTTT
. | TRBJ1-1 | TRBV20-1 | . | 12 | CSATPVGTEAFF | TGCAGTGCAACCCCGGTGGGCACTGAAGCTTTCTTT
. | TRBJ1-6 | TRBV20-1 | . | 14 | CSASGQLRNSPLHF | TGCAGTGCTAGCGGGCAGTTGAGGAATTCACCCCTCCACTTT
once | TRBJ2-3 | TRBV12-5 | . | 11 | CASGRGSSQYF | TGTGCTAGTGGGAGGGGGTCTTCGCAGTATTTT
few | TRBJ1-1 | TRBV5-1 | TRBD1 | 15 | CASTQGGQGSAEAFF | TGCGCCAGCACCCAAGGGGGACAGGGGTCGGCTGAAGCTTTCTTT
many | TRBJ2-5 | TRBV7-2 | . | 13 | CASSLGTRETQYF | TGTGCCAGCAGCTTAGGGACTCGAGAGACCCAGTACTTC
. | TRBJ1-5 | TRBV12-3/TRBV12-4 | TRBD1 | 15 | CASSSGQGHGQPQHF | TGTGCCAGCAGTTCGGGACAGGGGCATGGGCAGCCCCAGCATTTT
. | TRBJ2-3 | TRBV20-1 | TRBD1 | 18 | CSARDLRRQGRSTDTQYF | TGCAGTGCTAGAGACCTCCGGCGACAGGGTAGATCCACAGATACGCAGTATTTT
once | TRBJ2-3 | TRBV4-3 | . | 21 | CASSQDGGLGFSASSTDTQYF | TGCGCCAGCAGCCAAGATGGGGGGCTTGGGTTTTCGGCCTCTAGCACAGATACGCAGTATTTT
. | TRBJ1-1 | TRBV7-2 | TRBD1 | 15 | CASRRTGSMNTGAFF | TGTGCCAGCAGACGGACAGGATCCATGAACACTGGAGCTTTCTTT
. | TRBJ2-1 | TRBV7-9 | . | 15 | CACSLGANDRNEQFF | TGTGCCTGCAGCTTAGGCGCGAACGATAGGAATGAGCAGTTCTTC
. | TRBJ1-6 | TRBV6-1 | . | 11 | CASSVGGPLHF | TGTGCCAGCAGTGTAGGGGGACCCCTCCACTTT
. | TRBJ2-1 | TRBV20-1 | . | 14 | CSAVGFVAGNEQFF | TGCAGTGCAGTGGGATTCGTGGCGGGTAATGAGCAGTTCTTC
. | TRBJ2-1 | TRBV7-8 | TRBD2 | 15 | CASSIRSGGSNEQFF | TGTGCCAGCAGCATACGTAGCGGGGGGTCAAATGAGCAGTTCTTC
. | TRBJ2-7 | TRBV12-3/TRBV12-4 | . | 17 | CASSSHDTDRLGYEQYF | TGTGCCAGCAGTTCACACGACACAGACAGGTTGGGGTACGAGCAGTACTTC
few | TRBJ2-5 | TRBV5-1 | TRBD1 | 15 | CASSVGQAGLETQYF | TGCGCCAGCAGCGTCGGACAGGCTGGATTGGAGACCCAGTACTTC
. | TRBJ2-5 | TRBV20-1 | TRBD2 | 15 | CSARSSGGLRGAQYF | TGCAGTGCTAGATCAAGCGGGGGCCTCCGGGGGGCCCAGTACTTC
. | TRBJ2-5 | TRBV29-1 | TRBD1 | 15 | CSVESRTGFSQTQYF | TGCAGCGTTGAATCCCGGACAGGGTTTTCACAGACCCAGTACTTC
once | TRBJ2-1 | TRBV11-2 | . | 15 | CASRLAPGPGETQFF | TGTGCCAGCAGGCTAGCCCCGGGCCCGGGGGAGACCCAGTTCTTC
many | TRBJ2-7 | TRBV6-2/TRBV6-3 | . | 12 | CASRPGPGEQYF | TGTGCCAGCAGACCAGGGCCCGGCGAGCAGTACTTC
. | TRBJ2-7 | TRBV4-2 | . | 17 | CASSSDLFGAADYEQYF | TGTGCCAGCAGCTCGGACCTCTTTGGAGCGGCGGACTACGAGCAGTACTTC
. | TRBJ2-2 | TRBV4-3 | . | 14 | CASSQDSRRGELFF | TGCGCCAGCAGCCAAGATAGCAGACGCGGGGAGCTGTTTTTT
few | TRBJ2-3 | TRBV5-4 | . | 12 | CASGVVQDTQYF | TGTGCCAGCGGGGTCGTCCAAGATACGCAGTATTTT
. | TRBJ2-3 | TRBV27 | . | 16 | CASSPVGGPGGDTQYF | TGTGCCAGCAGCCCAGTGGGCGGCCCCGGGGGAGATACGCAGTATTTT
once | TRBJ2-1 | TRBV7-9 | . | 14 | CASSPNLVNNEQFF | TGTGCCAGCAGCCCTAATCTCGTAAACAATGAGCAGTTCTTC
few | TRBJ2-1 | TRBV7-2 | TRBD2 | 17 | CASSLGSGGAVQNEQFF | TGTGCCAGCAGCTTAGGGAGCGGGGGGGCTGTTCAGAATGAGCAGTTCTTC
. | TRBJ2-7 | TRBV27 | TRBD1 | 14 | CASSLKQGSYEQYF | TGTGCCAGCAGTTTAAAACAGGGGAGCTACGAGCAGTACTTC
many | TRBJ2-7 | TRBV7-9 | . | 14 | CASSLGLGDYEQYF | TGTGCCAGCAGCTTAGGTCTTGGGGACTACGAGCAGTACTTC
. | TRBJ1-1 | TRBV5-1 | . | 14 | CASRPDWGSTEAFF | TGCGCCAGCCGCCCTGACTGGGGCTCCACTGAAGCTTTCTTT
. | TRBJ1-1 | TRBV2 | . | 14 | CASRAGEGSTEAFF | TGTGCCAGCAGGGCAGGGGAGGGGTCCACTGAAGCTTTCTTT
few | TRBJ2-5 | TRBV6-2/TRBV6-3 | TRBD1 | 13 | CASLKTGWETQYF | TGTGCCAGCCTCAAGACAGGGTGGGAGACCCAGTACTTC
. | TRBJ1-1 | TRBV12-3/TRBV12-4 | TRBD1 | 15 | CASREQGTRNTEAFF | TGTGCCAGCAGGGAACAGGGGACGCGGAACACTGAAGCTTTCTTT
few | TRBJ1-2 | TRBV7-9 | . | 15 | CASSLAGFNNYGYTF | TGTGCCAGCAGCTTAGCGGGCTTTAACAACTATGGCTACACCTTC
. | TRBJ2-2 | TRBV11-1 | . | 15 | CASSSELGNTGELFF | TGTGCCAGCAGCTCAGAACTGGGGAACACCGGGGAGCTGTTTTTT
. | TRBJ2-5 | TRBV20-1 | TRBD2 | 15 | CSATTLAGIGETQYF | TGCAGTGCCACCACACTAGCGGGGATAGGGGAGACCCAGTACTTC
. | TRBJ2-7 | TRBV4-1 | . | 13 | CASSQFQGYEQYF | TGCGCCAGCAGCCAATTTCAGGGTTACGAGCAGTACTTC
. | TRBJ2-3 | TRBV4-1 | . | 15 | CASSQDRGSGRTQYF | TGCGCCAGCAGCCAAGATCGAGGTTCAGGTCGTACGCAGTATTTT